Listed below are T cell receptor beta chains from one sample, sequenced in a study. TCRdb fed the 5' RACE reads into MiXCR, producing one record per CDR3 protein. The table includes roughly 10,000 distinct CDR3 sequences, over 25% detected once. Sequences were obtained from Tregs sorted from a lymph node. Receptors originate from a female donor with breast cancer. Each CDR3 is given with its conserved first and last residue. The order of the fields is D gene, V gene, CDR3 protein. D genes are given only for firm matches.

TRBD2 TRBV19 CASSMRVAGGPLSDEQFF
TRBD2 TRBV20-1 CSAPAGLAGYSTDTQYF
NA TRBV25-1 CASSDWETQYF
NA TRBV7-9 CASIPDGGSGELFF
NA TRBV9 CASSSRAMNTEAFF
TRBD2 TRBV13 CASSSLPGTSGSTSSYNEQFF
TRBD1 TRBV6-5 CANSETGNYNSPLHF
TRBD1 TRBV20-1 CSATQGASYEQYF
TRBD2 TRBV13 CASSLVSLAGPEQFF
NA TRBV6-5 CASSPDWSSYSEQFF
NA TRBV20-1 CSARSAELLGPNEQFF
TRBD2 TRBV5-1 CASSTSGISYNEQFF
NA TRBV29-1 CSVEGPGSYEQYF
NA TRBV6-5 CASSQQGTAQYF
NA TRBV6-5 CASSSHPRTIPEQYF
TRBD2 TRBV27 CASSLSSGSIHNEQFF
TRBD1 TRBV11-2 CASSFWTGRGDTEAFF
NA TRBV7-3 CASSRLPSANNEQFF
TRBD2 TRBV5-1 CASSPQTSGGSYEQYF
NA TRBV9 CASSVAFEGYNEQFF
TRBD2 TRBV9 CASSVALGLAGDQETQYF
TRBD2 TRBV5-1 CASSPGLAGVNEQFF
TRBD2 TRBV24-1 CATSDSTLAGGGNEQFF
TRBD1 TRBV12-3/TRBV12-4 CANTNRQGGSPLRF
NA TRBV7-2 CASSSRQNTEAFF
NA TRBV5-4 CASSFKPAVNTYEQYF
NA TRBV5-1 CASSLNWELFF
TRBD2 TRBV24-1 CATSEGLAGTDTQYF
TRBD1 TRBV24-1 CATSDLGTVSREEQFF
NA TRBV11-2 CASSPRVASDTQYF
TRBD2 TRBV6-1 CASSEGAGAPDTQYF
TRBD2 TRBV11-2 CASSPWGGYEQFF
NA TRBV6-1 CTSVTGVGPDTQYF
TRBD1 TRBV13 CASSFRGGNQPQHF
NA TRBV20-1 CSASTGNTKAFF
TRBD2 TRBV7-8 CASSTLAGAGGYEQYF
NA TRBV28 CASSYLATNEQFF
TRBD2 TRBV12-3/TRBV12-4 CASRALGGGRGEQFF
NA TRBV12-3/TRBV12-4 CASTSRGGAFF
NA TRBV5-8 CASSLGTAYDYEQYF
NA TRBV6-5 CASSQARVGTASYEQYF
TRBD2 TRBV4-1 CAGSQAGEGPYEQCF
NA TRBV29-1 CSVPQGYNEQFF